The 21 T cell receptor beta chains reported below all come from one sample, sequenced in a study of blood T cell repertoires in COVID-19. The data were produced by immunoSEQ multiplex PCR, yet TCRdb's version contains in-frame clones alone and is incomplete. The sample lists 50,000 to 60,000 clones; 88% were seen once. Input material: peripheral blood. These receptors originate from a man aged 60 to 75 with active COVID-19.

This chain uses TRBV6-5 with TRBJ2-5, with TRBD1 as a possible D gene (6 bases). With 0 bases removed from V and 5 bases from J, the gap between germline ends came to 13 bases. Germline CDR1 and CDR2: MNHEY and SVGAGI. The CDR3 has 15 amino acids. CDR3 nucleotides: TGTGCCAGCAGTTACTCGCAGGGGAAGGGGGAGACCCAGTACTTC. It translates to CASSYSQGKGETQYF.

J is TRBJ2-1 and V is TRBV30; D not resolved. This CDR3 contains 15 residues. The V gene lost 4 bases and the J gene lost 0 bases, with 13 bases spanning the gap. Germline V gives CDR1 GTSNPN, CDR2 SVGIG (reference sequence). CDR3 nucleotide sequence: TGTGCCTGGACCCTGCCGCCCAGCTCCTACAATGAGCAGTTCTTC. This codes for CAWTLPPSSYNEQFF.

There are a few counts of this clone. The chain couples TRBV7-2 to TRBJ2-1; D uncertain. CDR1 is SGHTA and CDR2 is FQGNSA in the germline V gene. This CDR3 spans 13 amino acids. The V and J ends lost 0 bases and 6 bases respectively, with 6 bases between them. CDR3 protein: CASSLAPGNEQFF. The CDR3 region has the DNA TGTGCCAGCAGCTTAGCGCCGGGCAATGAGCAGTTCTTC.

The chain is built from TRBV15 and TRBJ1-1; D ambiguous. Trimming took 0 bases from V and 1 from J, leaving 3 bases between them. CDR1 and CDR2 (germline): LNHNV, YYDKDF (reference sequence). CDR3 length: 13 amino acids. For the CDR3, the DNA is TGTGCCACCAGCAGAGAGGCGAACACTGAAGCTTTCTTT. Translating it yields CATSREANTEAFF.

This chain connects TRBV10-3 to TRBJ2-3; 12 nucleotides align to TRBD2. The CDR3 covers 19 residues. CDR1 is ENHRY and CDR2 is SYGVKD in the germline V gene. The V gene end was trimmed by 0 bases and the J gene end by 1 base; junction bases not matched to a gene: 8. CDR3 residues: CAISESVLAGGRGTDTQYF. The CDR3, as DNA: TGTGCCATCAGTGAGTCGGTACTAGCGGGAGGAAGGGGCACAGATACGCAGTATTTT.

The gene calls are TRBV20-1 and TRBJ2-4; 11 positions match TRBD2. Germline CDR1 and CDR2: DFQATT and SNEGSKA (reference sequence). The length of the CDR3 is 16 residues. V shed 3 bases and J 0 bases; nucleotides not matched to a gene: 4. The CDR3 nucleotides read TGCAGTGCTAGTGGGACTAGCGGAGTAGCCAAAAACATTCAGTACTTC. This translates into CSASGTSGVAKNIQYF.

V gene TRBV5-5 combines with J gene TRBJ1-5; D is possibly TRBD1 (5 bases). The length of the CDR3 is 16 residues. Per germline, CDR1 SGHKS and CDR2 YYEKEE (reference sequence). V was clipped by 0 bases and J by 4 bases, with 14 bases between them. The CDR3 sequence is CASSLVGSGRNQPQHF. The DNA of the CDR3 is TGTGCCAGCAGCTTGGTTGGGTCAGGGCGGAATCAGCCCCAGCATTTT.

This sequence joins TRBV4-2 and TRBJ2-2; a possible D gene is TRBD2 (5 bases). V lost 11 bases and J 1 base, leaving 8 bases between the germline ends. Germline values: CDR1 LGHNA, CDR2 YNFKEQ. The CDR3 consists of 12 residues. Here the CDR3 DNA reads TGTGCCTATGAGGGGAACACCGGGGAGCTGTTTTTT. Its protein is CAYEGNTGELFF.

This chain links TRBV4-1 with TRBJ2-1, with 12 bases lining up with TRBD2. Germline V CDR1 and CDR2: MGHRA, YSYEKL. Trimming at V came to 4 bases and at J to 8 bases, leaving 9 bases not matched to a gene. The CDR3 runs to 16 residues. The CDR3 coding sequence is TGCGCCAGCAGCCCCGGACTAGCGGGAATTGTAGATGAGCAGTTCTTC. Protein: CASSPGLAGIVDEQFF.

J is TRBJ2-1 and V is TRBV6-5, with 12 bases identical to TRBD1. Per germline, CDR1 MNHEY and CDR2 SVGAGI. The junction had 7 bases not matched to a gene; V was cut back by 4 bases and J by 9 bases. The CDR3 sequence is 15 residues long. CDR3 amino acids: CASSSAGTGGGEQFF. As DNA, the CDR3 is TGTGCCAGCAGTTCGGCCGGGACAGGGGGCGGTGAGCAGTTCTTC.

This clone came up once. The chain links TRBV27 to TRBJ2-1, with D hard to call. The V and J ends lost 7 bases and 7 bases respectively, with 8 bases between them. CDR1 is MNHEY, CDR2 SMNVEV, per germline (reference sequence). CDR3 length: 11 residues. In DNA, the CDR3 is TGTGCCAGCACCTTTTTGAATGAGCAGTTCTTC. The encoded protein is CASTFLNEQFF.

J is TRBJ2-2 and V is TRBV9; no firm D call. Germline-derived CDR1 and CDR2 are SGDLS and YYNGEE. Between the trimmed V and J ends, which lost 4 bases and 6 bases, there was a span of 10 bases. This CDR3 contains 13 residues. The CDR3: CASSLTTAGELFF. CDR3 nucleotides: TGTGCCAGCAGCTTGACAACGGCCGGGGAGCTGTTTTTT. Supplemented by reference TRBV9 and TRBJ2-2, the full variable domain reads DSGVTQTPKHLITATGQRVTLRCSPRSGDLSVYWYQQSLDQGLQFLIQYYNGEERAKGNILERFSAQQFPDLHSELNLSSLELGDSALYFCASSLTTAGELFFGEGSRLTVL.

The CDR3 here is CASSIGRAAGANVLTF. CDR3 nucleotide sequence: TGTGCCAGTAGTATCGGCAGGGCGGCTGGGGCCAACGTCCTGACTTTC. This rearrangement joins TRBV19 to TRBJ2-6; TRBD1 might be the D (5 bases). V lost 3 bases and J lost 2, with 11 bases in between. This CDR3 is 16 amino acids long. The germline CDR1 and CDR2 sequences are LNHDA and SQIVND (reference sequence).

This chain connects TRBV19 to TRBJ1-1; D unclear. Trimming took 9 bases from V and 3 from J, leaving 8 bases between them. Germline V gives CDR1 LNHDA, CDR2 SQIVND (reference sequence). The CDR3 length is 11 residues. This CDR3 reads CASRTHTEAFF. Here the CDR3 DNA reads TGTGCCAGCCGGACTCACACTGAAGCTTTCTTT.

The rearrangement links TRBV5-1 to TRBJ2-2, with 14 bases matching TRBD2. V was pared by 4 bases and J by 6 bases, with 5 bases of the junction left unmatched. Germline-derived CDR1 and CDR2 are SGHRS and YFSETQ. The CDR3 sequence is 16 residues long. CDR3 loop: CASSVSTSGRAGELFF. DNA of the CDR3: TGCGCCAGCAGCGTCTCGACTAGCGGGAGGGCCGGGGAGCTGTTTTTT.

This clone has only a few counts. The V gene is TRBV28, the J gene TRBJ1-3; no reliable D call. Per the germline V gene, CDR1 is MDHEN and CDR2 is SYDVKM. V was clipped by 6 bases and J by 0 bases, with 15 bases between them. The CDR3 is 16 residues long. The CDR3 region has the DNA TGTGCCAGCAGCCCGAGGGAGGGTGCCTCTGGAAACACCATATATTTT. This encodes CASSPREGASGNTIYF.

This chain joins TRBV4-2 and TRBJ1-4, with a weak D call TRBD1 (6 bases). This CDR3 is 16 amino acids long. V lost 0 bases, J lost 6 bases, and 14 bases lay in between. CDR1 and CDR2 (germline): LGHNA, YNFKEQ. CDR3 bases: TGTGCCAGCAGCCAAGAAGGGGTCAGGGGAGATGAAAAACTGTTTTTT. This sequence encodes CASSQEGVRGDEKLFF.

The rearrangement uses TRBV20-1 and TRBJ2-1, with 7 bases that match TRBD2. Germline-derived CDR1 and CDR2 are DFQATT and SNEGSKA (reference sequence). V trimming: 3 bases; J trimming: 3 bases; junction bases outside the gene matches: 5. The CDR3 contains 14 residues. The CDR3 DNA is TGCAGTGCTAGTGAGGGGAGGGTCTACAATGAGCAGTTCTTC. This gives the protein CSASEGRVYNEQFF.

The V and J genes are TRBV29-1 and TRBJ2-2; 7 bases are a match to TRBD1. Germline CDR1 and CDR2: SQVTM and ANQGSEA. This CDR3 has 14 amino acids. V was clipped by 4 bases and J by 4 bases; unmatched bases: 6. The CDR3 DNA is TGCAGCGTTGTCGGACAGGCGGCCACCGGGGAGCTGTTTTTT. It specifies CSVVGQAATGELFF.

The chain joins TRBV28 to TRBJ1-5; D gene ambiguous. Per the germline V gene, CDR1 is MDHEN and CDR2 is SYDVKM. V was trimmed by 8 bases and J by 0 bases, leaving 8 bases between them. There are 13 residues in the CDR3. The CDR3 region is CASAADSNQPQHF. CDR3 DNA: TGTGCCAGCGCGGCAGATAGCAATCAGCCCCAGCATTTT.

The V call is TRBV29-1, the J call TRBJ2-2, with 10 nucleotides matching TRBD1. The V and J ends lost 4 bases and 4 bases, in that order; junction bases with no gene match: 3. There are 14 residues in the CDR3. Germline assignment: CDR1 SQVTM and CDR2 ANQGSEA. CDR3 amino acids: CSVGWTGGTGELFF. The CDR3 coding sequence is TGCAGCGTTGGGTGGACAGGGGGCACCGGGGAGCTGTTTTTT.